This T cell receptor beta chain is from a study of shared clonotypes between healthy human individuals. How the authors handled the data: As immunoSEQ supplied junction-only sequences (without quality scores), filtering differed. The method was immunoSEQ multiplex PCR; TCRdb's version includes in-frame clones alone and lacks a portion of them. That table is the source of V, J and clone size, and D and trimming were worked out from the DNA. Seen here are approximately 740,000 clones, about 74% observed once, and the top ten hold 1.5% to 2%. Adults of Caucasian background living in Nashville, Tennessee made up all donors. The sequence was collected from a woman aged 30 to 39 in good health. Sequencing was performed on memory CD4+ T cells sorted from blood. Described subset: CD45RA-negative fraction.

CDR3 nucleotides: TGTGCCAGCAGCTTGCAGCGGGAGGCCGGGACCGGGGAGCTGTTTTTT. Its protein is CASSLQREAGTGELFF. J is TRBJ2-2 and V is TRBV5-4; TRBD2 matches 9 bases. CDR1 and CDR2 from the germline V gene are SGHNT and YYREEE (reference sequence). The trim removed 1 base at V and 5 bases at J, leaving 6 bases unmatched. This CDR3 spans 16 amino acids. The full variable domain, rest sourced from reference TRBV5-4 and TRBJ2-2, is ETGVTQSPTHLIKTRGQQVTLRCSSQSGHNTVSWYQQALGQGPQFIFQYYREEENGRGNFPPRFSGLQFPNYSSELNVNALELDDSALYLCASSLQREAGTGELFFGEGSRLTVL.